A single sample is the source of the 19 T cell receptor beta chains below, sequenced in a study of blood T cell repertoires in COVID-19. Sequenced by immunoSEQ multiplex PCR; TCRdb stores in-frame clones only, minus some. The table has about 250,000 clones, 75% to 95% seen once. The specimen sequenced was PBMCs or T cells enriched from blood (not recorded which). Receptors originate from a young woman who had recovered from COVID-19.

The chain uses TRBV7-9 and TRBJ2-3; D is uncertain. The germline V gene encodes CDR1 SEHNR and CDR2 FQNEAQ (reference sequence). V lost 10 bases, J lost 0 bases, and 11 bases lay in between. This CDR3 is built from 13 residues. The CDR3 DNA reads TGTGCCACTCGAGGTGGGAGCACAGATACGCAGTATTTT. This encodes CATRGGSTDTQYF.

This chain links TRBV7-6 with TRBJ1-3, with a tentative D call TRBD1 (5 bases). The CDR3 has 14 amino acids. Germline CDR1 reads SGHVS; CDR2 reads FNYEAQ. V was trimmed by 4 bases and J by 4 bases, leaving 11 bases between them. CDR3 residues: CASSSLRQGNTIYF. Written as DNA, the CDR3 is TGTGCCAGCAGCTCACTAAGACAGGGAAACACCATATATTTT.

The chain carries TRBV28 and TRBJ2-1, with 7 nucleotides matching TRBD2. V shed 6 bases, J shed 0 bases, and the junction held 5 bases outside the gene matches. This CDR3 spans 15 amino acids. Germline CDR1 MDHEN, CDR2 SYDVKM. DNA of the CDR3: TGTGCCAGCAGATCTCGGACTAGCTCCTACAATGAGCAGTTCTTC. This translates into CASRSRTSSYNEQFF.

The rearrangement uses TRBV4-1 and TRBJ2-7; 8 nucleotides align to TRBD2. The germline V gene has CDR1 MGHRA and CDR2 YSYEKL. This CDR3 spans 14 amino acids. The ends lost 3 bases at V and 5 bases at J; junction bases unmatched: 6. This CDR3 is CASSQVGGAHEQYF. CDR3 in DNA: TGCGCCAGCAGCCAGGTCGGGGGGGCCCACGAGCAGTACTTC.

The V gene is TRBV5-6, the J gene TRBJ1-2; D is possibly TRBD1 (5 bases). V was cut by 7 bases and J by 4 bases, with 11 bases left in between. This CDR3 is built from 12 residues. CDR1 SGHDT and CDR2 YYEEEE come from the germline V gene. CDR3 nucleotides: TGTGCCAGCTTTGGGGGGGTCTATGGCTACACCTTC. Translation: CASFGGVYGYTF.

The chain couples TRBV6-5 to TRBJ2-1; D call uncertain. The V and J ends lost 5 bases and 3 bases respectively, with 8 bases between them. The length of the CDR3 is 13 residues. Germline assignment: CDR1 MNHEY and CDR2 SVGAGI. CDR3 DNA: TGTGCCAGCAGTCAGACATACTACAATGAGCAGTTCTTC. Its protein product is CASSQTYYNEQFF.

The count of this clone is one. The rearrangement joins TRBV6-5 to TRBJ1-5; 7 bases map to TRBD1. Germline-derived CDR1 and CDR2 are MNHEY and SVGAGI. V gave up 2 bases and J gave up 6 bases; unmatched junction bases: 7. This CDR3 is built from 15 residues. CDR3 sequence (DNA): TGTGCCAGCAGTTACGGGTCCAGGGGGGTTCAGCCCCAGCATTTT. Translated, it gives CASSYGSRGVQPQHF.

This chain uses TRBV6-2 or TRBV6-3 with TRBJ2-3; 9 bases fit TRBD2. V trimming: 5 bases; J trimming: 1 base; junction bases outside the gene matches: 4. Germline-derived CDR1 and CDR2 are MNHEY and SVGEGT. The CDR3 is made up of 15 amino acids. The CDR3, as DNA: TGTGCCAGCAGTCCCTCTAGCGGGGGCACAGATACGCAGTATTTT. As protein: CASSPSSGGTDTQYF.

CDR3 DNA: TGCGCCAGCAGCTTGGAATTTACGGGACTAGCGGGAGTGGGCCGTGGCACAGATACGCAGTATTTT. Translated, it gives CASSLEFTGLAGVGRGTDTQYF. This rearrangement joins TRBV5-1 to TRBJ2-3, with 14 nucleotides matching TRBD2. The germline V gene encodes CDR1 SGHRS and CDR2 YFSETQ. J was trimmed by 1 base and V by 0 bases; bases with no gene match: 16. The length of the CDR3 is 22 residues.

The J gene is TRBJ2-7, the V gene TRBV27, with D possibly matching TRBD1 (5 bases). The CDR3 loop spans 13 amino acids. Trimming stripped 6 bases from V and 5 bases from J, with 14 bases between. Per germline, CDR1 MNHEY and CDR2 SMNVEV (reference sequence). The CDR3 here is CASRDTGKDEQYF. As DNA, the CDR3 is TGTGCCAGCAGGGACACGGGTAAGGACGAGCAGTACTTC.

The CDR3 region has the DNA TGTGCCAGCAGCTTGAGGTTCGGGGGCGGGAGGGCCGGAGAGACCCAGTACTTC. Residues: CASSLRFGGGRAGETQYF. The V gene is TRBV5-4, the J gene TRBJ2-5; 9 positions match TRBD2. The CDR3 extends over 18 amino acids. V was clipped by 1 base and J by 4 bases; unmatched bases: 14. The V gene's germline CDR1 is SGHNT and CDR2 YYREEE (reference sequence).

J is TRBJ2-2 and V is TRBV7-9; 7 nucleotides match TRBD1. The J segment lost 3 bases and the V segment lost 4 bases, leaving 11 bases of the junction unmatched. Germline V gene data show CDR1 as SEHNR and CDR2 as FQNEAQ (reference sequence). There are 17 residues in the CDR3. In nucleotides, the CDR3 is TGTGCCAGCAGCTGGCCCGACAGGGCAAAGGACACCGGGGAGCTGTTTTTT. It specifies CASSWPDRAKDTGELFF.

The CDR3 protein is CASSLSSSEPYEQYF. Written as DNA, the CDR3 is TGTGCCAGCAGCTTATCTAGCTCCGAGCCCTACGAGCAGTACTTC. This sequence joins TRBV11-2 and TRBJ2-7; TRBD2 is a possible D gene (5 bases). V was cut by 2 bases and J by 2 bases, with 13 bases left in between. The CDR3 is 15 amino acids. Germline loops: CDR1 SGHAT, CDR2 FQNNGV.

The rearrangement uses TRBV6-1 and TRBJ2-1; a possible D gene is TRBD2 (6 bases). CDR3 length equals 13 residues. V was trimmed by 2 bases and J by 14 bases, leaving 16 bases between them. Per the germline V gene, CDR1 is MNHNS and CDR2 is SASEGT. The CDR3: CASSELAGLGEFF. The CDR3 DNA is TGTGCCAGCAGTGAACTGGCGGGATTGGGAGAGTTCTTC.

The chain employs TRBV6-5 and TRBJ2-7, with 7 nucleotides matching TRBD1. The CDR3 consists of 13 residues. With V trimmed by 9 bases and J by 0 bases, 5 bases remained unmatched. Germline CDR1 is MNHEY and CDR2 is SVGAGI. The CDR3 reads CASSTGFSYEQYF. In DNA form, the CDR3 reads TGTGCCAGTTCGACAGGGTTCTCCTACGAGCAGTACTTC.

This clone was counted a few times. The chain carries TRBV29-1 and TRBJ1-2; 7 bases are a match to TRBD1. Germline CDR1 SQVTM, CDR2 ANQGSEA. Trimming removed 1 base from V and 4 bases from J; junction bases left unmatched: 9. The CDR3 is made up of 15 amino acids. CDR3: CSVEVRTGLGYGYTF. The CDR3 bases are TGCAGCGTTGAAGTCCGGACAGGCCTAGGCTATGGCTACACCTTC.

The count of this clone is one. The chain has TRBV5-1 and TRBJ2-5; TRBD1 matches 8 bases. The CDR3 sequence is 14 residues long. Germline V CDR1 and CDR2: SGHRS, YFSETQ. The ends lost 1 base at V and 3 bases at J; junction bases unmatched: 2. The CDR3 loop is CASSLKDREETQYF. The CDR3 DNA reads as TGCGCCAGCAGCTTGAAGGACAGGGAAGAGACCCAGTACTTC. Full variable domain (rest looked up from reference TRBV5-1 and TRBJ2-5): KAGVTQTPRYLIKTRGQQVTLSCSPISGHRSVSWYQQTPGQGLQFLFEYFSETQRNKGNFPGRFSGRQFSNSRSEMNVSTLELGDSALYLCASSLKDREETQYFGPGTRLLVL.

The gene calls are TRBV7-8 and TRBJ2-7; D is uncertain. CDR1 is SGHVS, CDR2 FQNEAQ, per germline. The CDR3 totals 13 residues. V shed 5 bases and J shed 6 bases, with 14 bases lying between them. The CDR3 nucleotides are TGTGCCAGCAGCCCCACGGTTATGGTCGAGCAGTACTTC. This encodes CASSPTVMVEQYF.

CDR3 bases: TGTGCCACCAGTGATGTCCGGGGGAGCTCCTACAATGAGCAGTTCTTC. Translating gives CATSDVRGSSYNEQFF. This chain connects TRBV24-1 to TRBJ2-1; maybe TRBD2 (6 bases). Germline V gives CDR1 KGHDR, CDR2 SFDVKD. Trimming stripped 3 bases from V and 0 bases from J, with 11 bases between. The CDR3 runs to 16 residues.